Each of the 27 T cell receptor beta chains below was sequenced from the same sample in a study of blood T cell repertoires in COVID-19. Generated by immunoSEQ multiplex PCR, the TCRdb table keeps only in-frame clones and is missing some. The data contain 85,000 to 130,000 clones, 80% to 90% of them singletons. The sample taken for sequencing was peripheral blood. These receptor sequences come from a man aged 50-60 years with acute or convalescent COVID-19.

The chain links TRBV11-2 to TRBJ1-2, with 9 bases lining up with TRBD1. The CDR3 extends over 15 amino acids. The germline CDR1 and CDR2 sequences are SGHAT and FQNNGV. With 5 bases clipped from V and 2 bases from J, the junction kept 6 bases outside the gene matches. This CDR3 is CASSPRQGVNYGYTF. CDR3 nucleotides: TGTGCCAGCAGCCCTCGACAGGGGGTGAACTATGGCTACACCTTC. Full variable domain (outside the CDR3, taken from reference TRBV11-2 and TRBJ1-2): EAGVAQSPRYKIIEKRQSVAFWCNPISGHATLYWYQQILGQGPKLLIQFQNNGVVDDSQLPKDRFSAERLKGVDSTLKIQPAKLEDSAVYLCASSPRQGVNYGYTFGSGTRLTVV.

As DNA, the CDR3 is TGTGCCAGCAGTCAAAGAGGGCGGGAGGGCGGCAATGAGCAGTTCTTC. Translation gives CASSQRGREGGNEQFF. V is TRBV2 and J is TRBJ2-1; TRBD2 matches at 9 bases. The CDR3 covers 16 residues. Unmatched junction bases numbered 11, after V lost 5 bases and J lost 6 bases. Germline V CDR1 and CDR2: SNHLY, FYNNEI.

The J gene is TRBJ2-7, the V gene TRBV4-1; 8 nucleotides agree with TRBD1. Trimming removed 6 bases from V and 5 bases from J; junction bases left unmatched: 9. Germline V gene data show CDR1 as MGHRA and CDR2 as YSYEKL. This CDR3 is 14 amino acids long. CDR3 sequence reads: CASSTGQGVDEQYF. CDR3 sequence (DNA): TGCGCCAGCAGTACCGGACAGGGCGTCGACGAGCAGTACTTC.

V gene TRBV9 combines with J gene TRBJ2-3, with D maybe TRBD1 (5 bases). Trimming shortened V by 0 bases and J by 5 bases, and 16 bases separated the two germline ends. The CDR3 consists of 16 residues. The germline gives CDR1 SGDLS, CDR2 YYNGEE. DNA for the CDR3: TGTGCCAGCAGCGTAGGGGGCCGATCTGCAGGAGATACGCAGTATTTT. It is translated as CASSVGGRSAGDTQYF.

The chain links TRBV24-1 to TRBJ2-1; possible D gene TRBD2, 5 bases. Germline V CDR1 and CDR2: KGHDR, SFDVKD. Trimming removed 0 bases at V and 5 bases at J, with 13 bases between. CDR3 length: 16 amino acids. This CDR3 is CATSDLTFAGNNEQFF. CDR3 sequence (DNA): TGTGCCACCAGTGATTTGACGTTCGCCGGGAACAATGAGCAGTTCTTC.

The chain uses TRBV3-1 (or the pseudogene TRBV3-2) and TRBJ2-2; 12 bases map to TRBD2. The V gene's germline CDR1 is LGHDT and CDR2 YNNKEL (reference sequence). The length of the CDR3 is 16 residues. V shed 3 bases, J shed 4 bases, and the junction held 3 bases outside the gene matches. This CDR3 reads CASSQASGRGTGELFF. The CDR3 nucleotides are TGTGCCAGCAGCCAGGCTAGCGGGAGGGGCACCGGGGAGCTGTTTTTT.

V usage is TRBV15 and J usage is TRBJ2-7; 11 bases map to TRBD2. Germline CDR1 reads LNHNV; CDR2 reads YYDKDF (reference sequence). The CDR3 runs 14 residues. Trimming removed 2 bases from V and 3 bases from J; junction bases left unmatched: 0. CDR3 region: CATSRTSGGYEQYF. In DNA, the CDR3 is TGTGCCACCAGCAGAACTAGCGGGGGCTACGAGCAGTACTTC.

This clone occurred once. The J gene is TRBJ2-5, the V gene TRBV11-2; D is possibly TRBD2 (6 bases). CDR1 SGHAT and CDR2 FQNNGV come from the germline V gene. The CDR3 has 12 amino acids. The V and J ends lost 6 bases and 5 bases respectively, with 10 bases between them. As DNA, the CDR3 is TGTGCCAGCAGTAGACGGGGGGAGACCCAGTACTTC. Translated, it gives CASSRRGETQYF.

The V and J genes are TRBV25-1 and TRBJ1-2; D is undetermined. V lost 0 bases and J 3 bases, leaving 5 bases between the germline ends. Germline-derived CDR1 and CDR2 are MGHDK and SYGVNS. The CDR3 extends over 13 amino acids. The CDR3 DNA reads as TGTGCCAGCAGTGAATATTCAGACTATGGCTACACCTTC. This encodes CASSEYSDYGYTF.

This CDR3 reads CASSLGGTKRQFF. Written as DNA, the CDR3 is TGTGCCAGCAGCTTAGGAGGAACTAAGCGGCAGTTCTTC. V usage is TRBV7-2 and J usage is TRBJ2-1; D gene ambiguous. Trimming removed 1 base at V and 12 bases at J, with 13 bases between. The CDR3 runs 13 residues. CDR1 is SGHTA and CDR2 is FQGNSA in the germline V gene.

The genes are TRBV28 and TRBJ2-7, with a tentative D call TRBD1 (5 bases). The CDR3 is 15 amino acids. V was cut by 5 bases and J by 2 bases, with 16 bases left in between. Germline CDR1 and CDR2: MDHEN and SYDVKM. The CDR3 region has the DNA TGTGCCAGCAGTGCAACAGGACATCCTACCTACGAGCAGTACTTC. Protein sequence: CASSATGHPTYEQYF.

This clone was recorded a few times. The chain is built from TRBV7-8 and TRBJ2-1; 10 bases are shared with TRBD2. The CDR3 covers 15 residues. With 4 bases clipped from V and 10 bases from J, the junction kept 10 bases outside the gene matches. Per the germline V gene, CDR1 is SGHVS and CDR2 is FQNEAQ. The CDR3 loop reads CASSSGGLAGVEQFF. The CDR3 coding sequence is TGTGCCAGCAGCTCTGGAGGGCTAGCGGGAGTGGAGCAGTTCTTC.

The chain uses TRBV30 and TRBJ1-6, with D possibly matching TRBD1 (6 bases). CDR1 and CDR2 from the germline V gene are GTSNPN and SVGIG (reference sequence). Trimming took 3 bases from V and 9 from J, leaving 9 bases between them. This CDR3 is 12 amino acids long. CDR3 nucleotides: TGTGCCTGGAGCACAGGGAGTTCACCCCTCCACTTT. Its protein is CAWSTGSSPLHF.

This chain joins TRBV30 and TRBJ2-1; TRBD2 matches 8 bases. The CDR3 contains 13 residues. The germline V gene has CDR1 GTSNPN and CDR2 SVGIG (reference sequence). With 0 bases clipped from V and 10 bases from J, the junction kept 5 bases outside the gene matches. CDR3 in amino acids: CAWSVTAGVEQFF. Here the CDR3 DNA reads TGTGCCTGGAGTGTAACAGCGGGAGTGGAGCAGTTCTTC.

The CDR3 DNA reads as TGTGCCAGCAGTTACCTATTAGCGGGGAACACCGGGGAGCTGTTTTTT. Protein sequence: CASSYLLAGNTGELFF. The V call is TRBV6-6, the J call TRBJ2-2; 7 bases are shared with TRBD2. The J segment lost 1 base and the V segment lost 2 bases, leaving 4 bases of the junction unmatched. Germline V gene sequence: CDR1 MNHNY, CDR2 SVGAGI (reference sequence). The CDR3 covers 16 residues.

The chain is built from TRBV15 and TRBJ2-1; 7 bases fit TRBD2. J was trimmed by 6 bases and V by 4 bases; bases with no gene match: 12. CDR1 LNHNV and CDR2 YYDKDF come from the germline V gene (reference sequence). The CDR3 consists of 16 residues. Here the CDR3 DNA reads TGTGCCACCAGCACCTCTCCGGGGGACTACCTCAATGAGCAGTTCTTC. As protein: CATSTSPGDYLNEQFF.

The rearrangement joins TRBV2 to TRBJ1-5; D ambiguous. Germline assignment: CDR1 SNHLY and CDR2 FYNNEI. The V gene lost 4 bases and the J gene lost 4 bases, with 8 bases spanning the gap. This CDR3 is 13 amino acids long. CDR3 DNA: TGTGCCAGCAGTGGGACGGGGAATCAGCCCCAGCATTTT. Protein sequence: CASSGTGNQPQHF. Full variable domain (rest looked up from reference TRBV2 and TRBJ1-5): EPEVTQTPSHQVTQMGQEVILRCVPISNHLYFYWYRQILGQKVEFLVSFYNNEISEKSEIFDDQFSVERPDGSNFTLKIRSTKLEDSAMYFCASSGTGNQPQHFGDGTRLSIL.

V and J are TRBV3-1 (or the pseudogene TRBV3-2) and TRBJ1-2, with TRBD1 identical over 7 bases. This CDR3 region has 14 residues. The V gene end was trimmed by 1 base and the J gene end by 4 bases; junction bases not matched to a gene: 3. Germline V gives CDR1 LGHDT, CDR2 YNNKEL (reference sequence). CDR3 bases: TGTGCCAGCAGCCAAGGGGACAGACTCTATGGCTACACCTTC. Protein: CASSQGDRLYGYTF.

The genes are TRBV5-1 and TRBJ1-6; TRBD1 is a possible D gene (5 bases). From germline, CDR1 is SGHRS and CDR2 YFSETQ. The CDR3 consists of 13 residues. Trimming took 5 bases from V and 8 from J, leaving 11 bases between them. CDR3 sequence reads: CASRGQADSPLHF. CDR3 nucleotides: TGCGCCAGCAGGGGGCAGGCGGATTCACCCCTCCACTTT.

This clone was seen once. The chain has TRBV6-1 and TRBJ1-5, with 7 nucleotides matching TRBD1. Germline CDR1 MNHNS, CDR2 SASEGT. The CDR3 covers 17 residues. The junction had 13 bases not matched to a gene; V was cut back by 6 bases and J by 2 bases. The CDR3 loop reads CASREIRGNFGNQPQHF. The CDR3 DNA follows: TGTGCCAGCAGAGAAATCAGGGGGAACTTTGGCAATCAGCCCCAGCATTTT.

The rearrangement joins TRBV3-1 (or the pseudogene TRBV3-2) to TRBJ1-4, with a possible D match to TRBD1 (5 bases). CDR3 length: 15 residues. V gave up 1 base and J gave up 11 bases, with 17 bases separating them. The V gene's germline CDR1 is LGHDT and CDR2 YNNKEL (reference sequence). The CDR3 DNA reads as TGTGCCAGCAGCCAAGGGGAAGGGGTCCTACGGAAACTGTTTTTT. It specifies CASSQGEGVLRKLFF.

This chain links TRBV7-6 with TRBJ2-7, with 10 bases matching TRBD2. V lost 4 bases to trimming and J lost 2 bases; unmatched junction nucleotides: 2. Germline CDR1 and CDR2: SGHVS and FNYEAQ. The CDR3 sequence is 14 residues long. CDR3 in amino acids: CASSWTSGTYEQYF. The CDR3 region has the DNA TGTGCCAGCAGCTGGACTAGCGGAACCTACGAGCAGTACTTC. Full variable domain (remainder filled in from reference TRBV7-6 and TRBJ2-7): GAGVSQSPRYKVTKRGQDVALRCDPISGHVSLYWYRQALGQGPEFLTYFNYEAQQDKSGLPNDRFSAERPEGSISTLTIQRTEQRDSAMYRCASSWTSGTYEQYFGPGTRLTVT.

The chain couples TRBV5-4 to TRBJ2-3; D is possibly TRBD1 (6 bases). Trimming removed 0 bases from V and 0 bases from J, with 11 bases in between. CDR1 SGHNT and CDR2 YYREEE come from the germline V gene (reference sequence). The CDR3 extends over 16 amino acids. CDR3 DNA sequence: TGTGCCAGCAGCTTGGGGACAGTACCTAGCACAGATACGCAGTATTTT. This gives the protein CASSLGTVPSTDTQYF.

The gene calls are TRBV27 and TRBJ2-7; 11 bases are shared with TRBD1. Germline CDR1 reads MNHEY; CDR2 reads SMNVEV (reference sequence). This CDR3 has 14 residues. V trimming: 6 bases; J trimming: 5 bases; junction bases outside the gene matches: 6. The CDR3 loop reads CASRLDRGLDEQYF. In DNA form, the CDR3 reads TGTGCCAGCAGGCTGGACAGGGGGCTGGACGAGCAGTACTTC.

The chain recombines TRBV10-3 with TRBJ2-3; no clear D gene. CDR1 and CDR2 from the germline V gene are ENHRY and SYGVKD. Deletions cut 7 bases from V and 0 bases from J, with 8 bases between. The CDR3 has 13 residues. In DNA form, the CDR3 reads TGTGCCATCATGGCAACAAGCACAGATACGCAGTATTTT. Protein: CAIMATSTDTQYF.

This clone was seen only once. The V and J genes are TRBV6-5 and TRBJ2-7, with no clear D. V was trimmed by 7 bases and J by 5 bases, leaving 15 bases between them. Per germline, CDR1 MNHEY and CDR2 SVGAGI. This CDR3 has 13 amino acids. CDR3 region: CASTGRLKDEQYF. The CDR3, as DNA: TGTGCCAGCACTGGCAGACTTAAAGACGAGCAGTACTTC.

The genes are TRBV12-5 and TRBJ2-5; the match to TRBD2 covers 12 bases. This CDR3 has 16 residues. The V segment lost 1 base and the J segment 1 base; nucleotides outside the gene matches: 1. Germline V gene data show CDR1 as LGHNT and CDR2 as FRNRAP. CDR3 amino acids: CASGLGTSGIQETQYF. The CDR3, as DNA: TGTGCTAGTGGTTTGGGGACTAGCGGGATCCAAGAGACCCAGTACTTC. Using reference TRBV12-5 and TRBJ2-5 for the parts outside the CDR3, the full variable domain is DARVTQTPRHKVTEMGQEVTMRCQPILGHNTVFWYRQTMMQGLELLAYFRNRAPLDDSGMPKDRFSAEMPDATLATLKIQPSEPRDSAVYFCASGLGTSGIQETQYFGPGTRLLVL.